Included here is one T cell receptor beta chain sequence, with context. The data are from a study of blood T cell repertoires in COVID-19. Overall study context: COVID-19 samples, acute and convalescent, were from the United States, Italy and Spain. In each case, the material was cDNA or gDNA derived from T cells, B-cell-depleted T cells, or PBMCs.

In the authors' methods: Nucleated cell counts were estimated from reference gene primer amplification. Profiling relied on immunoSEQ multiplex PCR, and the TCRdb table lists in-frame clones only, not all of them. The D gene and trimming were derived from the DNA, and the V and J assignments and clone size from that table. In the table there are more than 150,000 clones, less than 90% of which are singletons. The CDR3 totals 16 residues. The germline gives CDR1 MNHEY, CDR2 SVGAGI. Trimming took 4 bases from V and 3 from J; bases not matched to a gene: 7. The sequence was collected from a man aged 18 to 29 with active or convalescent COVID-19. The sample comprised peripheral blood. The chain joins TRBV6-5 to TRBJ2-1; the match to TRBD2 covers 9 bases. This CDR3 reads CASSSKSGGSYNEQFF. The CDR3 DNA follows: TGTGCCAGCAGTTCCAAGAGCGGGGGGAGCTACAATGAGCAGTTCTTC.